Following are 13 T cell receptor beta chains from one sample sequenced in a study of shared clonotypes between healthy human individuals. Naive CD8 cells lacked CD45RO and underwent positive selection for CCR7, leaving out terminally differentiated effector memory CD45RA+ cells. Data came from immunoSEQ multiplex PCR; TCRdb stores just in-frame clones and leaves some out. The data show some 580,000 clones, 98% seen once. The sample taken for sequencing was naive CD8+ T cells sorted from blood. The receptors stem from a young man in good health.

The rearrangement links TRBV6-1 to TRBJ2-2; D not certain. The CDR3 length is 14 residues. Germline V gives CDR1 MNHNS, CDR2 SASEGT. Trimming left V 2 bases short and J 7 bases short, with 11 bases between. In DNA, the CDR3 is TGTGCCAGCAGTGAACCCCAGGACCGCGGGGAGCTGTTTTTT. This codes for CASSEPQDRGELFF.

This chain links TRBV6-1 with TRBJ1-1; maybe TRBD1 (5 bases). Germline CDR1 and CDR2: MNHNS and SASEGT. This CDR3 is 15 amino acids long. Trimming cost V 7 bases and J 0 bases, with 15 bases left between them. The CDR3 coding sequence is TGTGCCAGCATCCCCAGGTGGGGCTTGAACACTGAAGCTTTCTTT. It is translated as CASIPRWGLNTEAFF.

Worth noting for this clone: This sample also contains other DNA sequences that code for the same CDR3. The genes are TRBV5-4 and TRBJ2-7, with D perhaps TRBD1 (5 bases). Trimming took off 0 bases at V and 4 bases at J, with 5 bases between the two ends. CDR1 and CDR2 from the germline V gene are SGHNT and YYREEE (reference sequence). The CDR3 runs 12 residues. The CDR3 nucleotides are TGTGCCAGCAGCTTGGGGACATACGAGCAGTACTTC. It codes for CASSLGTYEQYF.

The CDR3 nucleotides read TGCGCCAGCAGCTTGGAGCCTTCTGGGGCCGAGACCCAGTACTTC. This sequence encodes CASSLEPSGAETQYF. The chain employs TRBV5-1 and TRBJ2-5; the D gene is possibly TRBD1 (5 bases). Germline-derived CDR1 and CDR2 are SGHRS and YFSETQ. V was clipped by 0 bases and J by 5 bases, with 14 bases between them. The length of the CDR3 is 15 residues.

This rearrangement joins TRBV7-6 to TRBJ2-7; 9 bases align to TRBD2. This CDR3 comprises 15 residues. V was pared by 5 bases and J by 3 bases, with 8 bases of the junction left unmatched. The germline CDR1 and CDR2 sequences are SGHVS and FNYEAQ. In DNA, the CDR3 is TGTGCCAGCAGCCCAACGTTAGCGGGAGTCTACGAGCAGTACTTC. It yields the protein CASSPTLAGVYEQYF.

This rearrangement joins TRBV5-1 to TRBJ2-1; D not resolved. The germline V and J ends were trimmed by 5 bases and 11 bases, with 11 bases remaining between them. Germline V gene data show CDR1 as SGHRS and CDR2 as YFSETQ. The CDR3 loop spans 11 amino acids. The CDR3 here is CASRLDSQQFF. The CDR3 DNA reads TGCGCCAGCAGATTAGACTCCCAGCAGTTCTTC.

This chain uses TRBV6-1 with TRBJ2-3, with unresolved D. The CDR3 is 14 amino acids. The germline V and J ends were trimmed by 6 bases and 2 bases, with 12 bases remaining between them. Germline CDR1 is MNHNS and CDR2 is SASEGT. CDR3 residues: CASRSNPTTDTQYF. The CDR3 nucleotides are TGTGCCAGCAGATCGAACCCGACCACAGATACGCAGTATTTT.

This clone was seen a single time. The gene calls are TRBV14 and TRBJ2-1; a possible D gene is TRBD1 (6 bases). Between the trimmed V and J ends, which lost 3 bases and 6 bases, there was a span of 12 bases. The CDR3 covers 14 residues. Germline V CDR1 and CDR2: SGHDN, FVKESK. The CDR3 nucleotides read TGTGCCAGCAGCCAGGTTGGCAGGGGCAATGAGCAGTTCTTC. Encoded protein: CASSQVGRGNEQFF.

The chain carries TRBV27 and TRBJ2-1; D not certain. The V end was cut by 2 bases, the J end by 3 bases, with 5 bases between. CDR3 length: 13 amino acids. Per germline, CDR1 MNHEY and CDR2 SMNVEV (reference sequence). CDR3 in DNA: TGTGCCAGCAGTTTACCTCTCTACAATGAGCAGTTCTTC. This encodes CASSLPLYNEQFF.

The chain joins TRBV27 to TRBJ2-2; D gene uncertain. Germline V gene data show CDR1 as MNHEY and CDR2 as SMNVEV (reference sequence). V lost 3 bases and J lost 7, with 12 bases in between. The CDR3 has 14 amino acids. The CDR3 here is CASSLVRLGGELFF. CDR3 nucleotides: TGTGCCAGCAGTTTGGTTCGACTTGGCGGGGAGCTGTTTTTT.

This chain connects TRBV27 to TRBJ2-1; D might be TRBD2 (5 bases). V gave up 7 bases and J gave up 3 bases, with 10 bases separating them. Germline CDR1 MNHEY, CDR2 SMNVEV (reference sequence). The CDR3 loop spans 13 amino acids. CDR3 amino acids: CASKPAGYNEQFF. CDR3 sequence (DNA): TGTGCCAGCAAACCCGCGGGCTACAATGAGCAGTTCTTC.

The chain joins TRBV27 to TRBJ2-3; the match to TRBD1 covers 10 bases. J lost 2 bases, V lost 6 bases, and 8 bases had no gene match. Germline values: CDR1 MNHEY, CDR2 SMNVEV (reference sequence). The CDR3 spans 16 residues. DNA for the CDR3: TGTGCCAGCAGGTCCCAGACAGGGGGCCACACAGATACGCAGTATTTT. It encodes CASRSQTGGHTDTQYF.

The rearrangement links TRBV7-8 to TRBJ2-7; D perhaps matches TRBD1 (6 bases). The CDR3 runs to 16 residues. CDR1 and CDR2 (germline): SGHVS, FQNEAQ. Between the trimmed V and J ends, which lost 1 base and 4 bases, there was a span of 17 bases. The CDR3 region has the DNA TGTGCCAGCAGCTTAGGTCCCCCCGGACAGACGTACGAGCAGTACTTC. Residues: CASSLGPPGQTYEQYF.